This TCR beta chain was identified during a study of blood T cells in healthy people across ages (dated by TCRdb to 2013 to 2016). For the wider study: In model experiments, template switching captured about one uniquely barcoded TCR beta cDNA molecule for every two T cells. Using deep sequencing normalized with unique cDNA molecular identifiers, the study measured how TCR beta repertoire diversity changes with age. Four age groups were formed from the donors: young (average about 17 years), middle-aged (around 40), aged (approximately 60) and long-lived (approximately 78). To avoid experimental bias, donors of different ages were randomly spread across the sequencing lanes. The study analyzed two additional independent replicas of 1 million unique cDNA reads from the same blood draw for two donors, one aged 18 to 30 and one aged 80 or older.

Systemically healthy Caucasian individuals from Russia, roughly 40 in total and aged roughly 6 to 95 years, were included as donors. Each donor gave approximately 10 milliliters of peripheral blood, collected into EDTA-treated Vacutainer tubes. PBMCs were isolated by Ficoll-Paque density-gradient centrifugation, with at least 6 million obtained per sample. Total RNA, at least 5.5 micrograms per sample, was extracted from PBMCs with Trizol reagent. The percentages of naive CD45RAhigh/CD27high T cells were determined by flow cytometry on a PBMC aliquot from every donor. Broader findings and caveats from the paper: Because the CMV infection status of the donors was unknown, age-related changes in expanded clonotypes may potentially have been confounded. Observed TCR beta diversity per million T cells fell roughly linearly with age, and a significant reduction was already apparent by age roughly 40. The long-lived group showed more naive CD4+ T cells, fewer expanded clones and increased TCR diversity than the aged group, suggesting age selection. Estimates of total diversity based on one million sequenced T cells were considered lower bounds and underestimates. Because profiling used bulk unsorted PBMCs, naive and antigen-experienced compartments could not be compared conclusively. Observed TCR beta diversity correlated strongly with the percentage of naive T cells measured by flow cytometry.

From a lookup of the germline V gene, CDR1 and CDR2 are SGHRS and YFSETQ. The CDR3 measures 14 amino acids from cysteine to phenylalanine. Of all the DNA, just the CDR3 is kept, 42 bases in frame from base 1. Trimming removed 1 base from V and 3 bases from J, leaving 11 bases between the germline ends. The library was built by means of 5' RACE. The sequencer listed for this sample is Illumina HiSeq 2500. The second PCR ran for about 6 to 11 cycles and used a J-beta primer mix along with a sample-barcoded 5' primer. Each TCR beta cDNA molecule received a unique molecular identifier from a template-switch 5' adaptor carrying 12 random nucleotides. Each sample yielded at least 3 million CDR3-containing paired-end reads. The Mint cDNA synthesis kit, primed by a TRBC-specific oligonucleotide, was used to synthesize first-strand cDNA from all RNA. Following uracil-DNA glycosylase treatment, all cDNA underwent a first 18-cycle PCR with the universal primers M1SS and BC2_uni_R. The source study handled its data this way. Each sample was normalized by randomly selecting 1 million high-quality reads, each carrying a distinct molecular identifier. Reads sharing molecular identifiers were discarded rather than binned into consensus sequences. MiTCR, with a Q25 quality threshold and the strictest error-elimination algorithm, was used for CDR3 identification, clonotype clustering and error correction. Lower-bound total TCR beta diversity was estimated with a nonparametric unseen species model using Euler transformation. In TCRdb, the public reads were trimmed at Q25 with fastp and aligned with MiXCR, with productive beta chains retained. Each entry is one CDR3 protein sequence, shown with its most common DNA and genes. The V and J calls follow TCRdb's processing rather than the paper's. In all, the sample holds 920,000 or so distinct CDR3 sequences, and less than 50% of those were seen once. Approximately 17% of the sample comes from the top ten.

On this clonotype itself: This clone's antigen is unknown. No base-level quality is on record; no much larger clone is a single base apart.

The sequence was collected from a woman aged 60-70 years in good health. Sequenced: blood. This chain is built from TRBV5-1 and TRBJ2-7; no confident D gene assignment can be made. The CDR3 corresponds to CASSLSRIGYEQYF. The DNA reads TGCGCCAGCAGCTTGAGTCGGATAGGCTACGAGCAGTACTTC.